The rows below give T cell receptor beta chains drawn from one sample of a study of response to subunit inactivated influenza vaccine. TCRdb called the RT-PCR reads again in MiXCR, with one record for every CDR3 protein. The table shows about 700,000 distinct CDR3 sequences, with less than 20% occurring only once. Sequenced here: PBMCs from blood, sampled 12 days after vaccination. The receptors were gathered from a man aged 45 to 65 who received an inactivated influenza vaccine. Both conserved end residues are part of each CDR3. The order of the fields is J gene, V gene, clone size, D gene, CDR3 protein, CDR3 DNA. The D gene is left open where the match is weak. Size is stated for part of the rows, as once, few or many counts, or as a class when the clone is expanded.

TRBJ2-3 | TRBV27 | few | . | CASSFYGNGADTQYF | TGTGCCAGCAGTTTCTACGGGAATGGGGCAGATACGCAGTATTTT
TRBJ1-6 | TRBV27 | few | . | CASSKGGGRWNSPLHF | TGTGCCAGCAGCAAAGGGGGTGGCAGATGGAATTCACCCCTCCACTTT
TRBJ2-2 | TRBV6-1 | few | TRBD2 | CASSETSGITGELFF | TGTGCCAGCAGTGAGACTAGCGGTATTACCGGGGAGCTGTTTTTT
TRBJ1-1 | TRBV7-9 | . | . | CASSLVGRFAEAFF | TGTGCCAGCAGCTTAGTCGGCAGGTTCGCTGAAGCTTTCTTT
TRBJ2-2 | TRBV6-1 | . | TRBD1 | CASGQGAITGELFF | TGTGCCAGTGGACAGGGGGCGATCACCGGGGAGCTGTTTTTT
TRBJ2-4 | TRBV15 | . | . | CATSSRGSMPKNIQYF | TGTGCCACCAGCAGCAGGGGTAGTATGCCCAAAAACATTCAGTACTTC
TRBJ1-3 | TRBV6-1 | . | . | CASRDGQDGNTIYF | TGTGCCAGCAGGGATGGACAAGACGGAAACACCATATATTTT
TRBJ2-7 | TRBV4-1 | few | TRBD1 | CASSRTSTGEPEQYF | TGCGCCAGCAGCCGCACTTCGACAGGGGAACCGGAGCAGTACTTC
TRBJ2-6 | TRBV20-1 | few | . | CSARGVGGPGANVLTF | TGCAGTGCTAGGGGCGTGGGAGGACCTGGGGCCAACGTCCTGACTTTC
TRBJ1-4 | TRBV5-1 | . | . | CASSQAGTVDEKLFF | TGCGCCAGCAGCCAAGCCGGGACGGTGGATGAAAAACTGTTTTTT
TRBJ2-2 | TRBV24-1 | . | . | CATSDWSWGTGELFF | TGTGCCACCAGTGATTGGAGTTGGGGCACCGGGGAGCTGTTTTTT
TRBJ2-3 | TRBV10-3 | few | TRBD2 | CAVQEGPAGGDTQYF | TGTGCCGTTCAGGAGGGTCCCGCGGGGGGCGATACGCAGTATTTT
TRBJ2-4 | TRBV28 | few | TRBD1 | CASSKGAQAKNIQYF | TGTGCCAGCAGTAAGGGGGCGCAAGCCAAAAACATTCAGTACTTC
TRBJ1-3 | TRBV5-1 | . | TRBD1 | CASSWAGQGRSGNTIYF | TGCGCCAGCAGCTGGGCGGGACAGGGCCGCTCTGGAAACACCATATATTTT
TRBJ2-7 | TRBV20-1 | few | . | CSATRPRWGDISYEQYF | TGCAGTGCTACCCGTCCGAGGTGGGGGGATATCTCCTACGAGCAGTACTTC
TRBJ2-3 | TRBV7-8 | few | . | CASSLAEPTDTQYF | TGTGCCAGCAGCTTAGCGGAACCCACAGATACGCAGTATTTT
TRBJ2-1 | TRBV5-1 | many | TRBD2 | CASSRSGEVLNEQFF | TGCGCCAGCAGCAGGAGCGGGGAAGTCTTGAATGAGCAGTTCTTC
TRBJ1-1 | TRBV5-5 | . | . | CASRWTYRGNTEAFF | TGTGCCAGCAGGTGGACTTACCGAGGTAACACTGAAGCTTTCTTT
TRBJ2-5 | TRBV7-9 | few | . | CASSLHAGREETQYF | TGTGCCAGCAGCTTACATGCAGGGCGGGAAGAGACCCAGTACTTC
TRBJ2-1 | TRBV20-1 | few | TRBD2 | CSASIAGAYNEQFF | TGCAGTGCTAGCATAGCGGGAGCCTACAATGAGCAGTTCTTC
TRBJ2-3 | TRBV10-3 | . | . | CAISEEALTDTQYF | TGTGCCATCAGTGAGGAGGCCCTCACCGATACGCAGTATTTT
TRBJ2-1 | TRBV5-1 | few | TRBD2 | CASSFRLAGGYNEQFF | TGCGCCAGCAGCTTCCGCCTAGCGGGGGGTTACAATGAGCAGTTCTTC
TRBJ2-3 | TRBV6-6 | few | . | CASSPNADTQYF | TGTGCCAGCAGCCCTAACGCAGATACGCAGTATTTT
TRBJ2-1 | TRBV7-8 | . | . | CASSLRQISYNEQFF | TGTGCCAGCAGCCTAAGGCAAATCTCCTACAATGAGCAGTTCTTC
TRBJ2-4 | TRBV6-2/TRBV6-3 | . | TRBD1 | CASTPRWDRKNIQYF | TGTGCCAGCACCCCAAGATGGGACAGAAAAAACATTCAGTACTTC
TRBJ2-1 | TRBV6-6 | few | TRBD2 | CASSNGGINEQFF | TGTGCCAGCAGCAACGGGGGGATCAATGAGCAGTTCTTC
TRBJ1-5 | TRBV28 | few | . | CASSLFGGPNQPQHF | TGTGCCAGCAGTCTCTTCGGGGGGCCGAATCAGCCCCAGCATTTT
TRBJ2-7 | TRBV20-1 | few | TRBD2 | CSAELAGVKSYEQYF | TGCAGTGCTGAACTAGCGGGAGTTAAATCCTACGAGCAGTACTTC
TRBJ1-2 | TRBV28 | . | . | CASRNHLKKDKESYGYTF | TGTGCCAGCAGAAACCACCTAAAGAAGGACAAGGAGAGCTATGGCTACACCTTC
TRBJ1-3 | TRBV7-6 | few | . | CASSLESQAGNTIYF | TGTGCCAGCAGCTTAGAATCCCAGGCCGGAAACACCATATATTTT
TRBJ2-7 | TRBV20-1 | few | . | CSARDGGSYYEQYF | TGCAGTGCTAGAGATGGTGGGAGCTACTACGAGCAGTACTTC
TRBJ2-6 | TRBV5-1 | few | . | CASRAGYRSGANVLTF | TGCGCCAGCAGGGCAGGGTATAGGTCTGGGGCCAACGTCCTGACTTTC
TRBJ1-1 | TRBV29-1 | few | TRBD1 | CSVGIGTVNTEAFF | TGCAGCGTTGGTATAGGGACAGTAAACACTGAAGCTTTCTTT
TRBJ1-1 | TRBV28 | . | TRBD1 | CASRWDRGVRNTEAFF | TGTGCCAGCAGGTGGGACAGGGGCGTAAGGAACACTGAAGCTTTCTTT
TRBJ1-5 | TRBV12-3/TRBV12-4 | . | . | CASSLHHNSNQPQHF | TGTGCCAGCAGTTTACATCATAATAGCAATCAGCCCCAGCATTTT
TRBJ1-2 | TRBV12-3/TRBV12-4 | . | TRBD1 | CASSSQDRVNYGYTF | TGTGCCAGCAGTTCCCAGGACAGGGTTAACTATGGCTACACCTTC
TRBJ2-1 | TRBV6-1 | few | TRBD2 | CASKGIGGGSSYNEQFF | TGTGCCAGCAAGGGGATCGGCGGGGGAAGCTCCTACAATGAGCAGTTCTTC
TRBJ2-7 | TRBV12-3/TRBV12-4 | many | TRBD2 | CASSFGEGPYEQYF | TGTGCCAGCAGTTTCGGGGAGGGCCCCTACGAGCAGTACTTC
TRBJ2-7 | TRBV5-1 | many | . | CASSSSGYEQYF | TGCGCCAGCAGCTCCTCCGGCTACGAGCAGTACTTC
TRBJ1-2 | TRBV20-1 | few | . | CSARDIGGYGYTF | TGCAGTGCTAGAGATATCGGGGGATATGGCTACACCTTC
TRBJ2-5 | TRBV20-1 | few | . | CRGQYQETQYF | TGCAGAGGACAGTACCAAGAGACCCAGTACTTC
TRBJ2-3 | TRBV10-1 | . | . | CASSEFSGPSDTQYF | TGCGCCAGCAGTGAGTTCTCGGGACCGTCAGATACGCAGTATTTT
TRBJ1-2 | TRBV7-9 | few | TRBD1 | CASLRQGNYGYTF | TGTGCCAGCCTGAGACAGGGGAACTATGGCTACACCTTC
TRBJ2-3 | TRBV10-3 | few | TRBD2 | CAISAKPGTSGSSYTDTQYF | TGTGCCATCAGTGCTAAGCCCGGGACTAGCGGGAGTTCCTACACAGATACGCAGTATTTT
TRBJ2-7 | TRBV12-3/TRBV12-4 | . | TRBD1 | CASRPGGGEQYF | TGTGCCAGCAGACCAGGGGGCGGTGAGCAGTACTTC
TRBJ1-1 | TRBV7-9 | few | TRBD1 | CASSLAGQSFTEAFF | TGTGCCAGCAGCTTAGCGGGACAGAGCTTCACTGAAGCTTTCTTT
TRBJ2-7 | TRBV11-1 | . | . | CASSLALSSEVPTDSAPYEQYF | TGTGCCAGCAGCTTAGCGCTAAGCTCAGAGGTCCCCACGGACAGTGCCCCCTACGAGCAGTACTTC
TRBJ1-5 | TRBV7-9 | . | . | CNRGQPQHF | TGTAACCGGGGTCAGCCCCAGCATTTT
TRBJ2-3 | TRBV2 | . | . | CASRRTQGATDTQYF | TGTGCCAGCAGAAGGACCCAGGGAGCCACAGATACGCAGTATTTT
TRBJ2-1 | TRBV6-2/TRBV6-3 | . | . | CATLPGRYNEQFF | TGTGCCACCCTCCCGGGGCGGTACAATGAGCAGTTCTTC
TRBJ2-5 | TRBV11-2 | . | . | CASSLKQWRGGFEETQYF | TGTGCCAGCAGCTTGAAGCAGTGGAGGGGGGGTTTCGAAGAGACCCAGTACTTC
TRBJ2-5 | TRBV7-6 | . | TRBD1 | CASSLEGGAQTQYF | TGTGCCAGCAGCTTAGAAGGGGGCGCCCAGACCCAGTACTTC
TRBJ1-5 | TRBV2 | . | TRBD1 | CASKGQGSNQPQHF | TGTGCCAGCAAAGGACAGGGGAGCAATCAGCCCCAGCATTTT
TRBJ2-4 | TRBV12-3/TRBV12-4 | . | TRBD1 | CASSPPGQGKNIQYF | TGTGCCAGCAGTCCTCCGGGACAGGGGAAAAACATTCAGTACTTC
TRBJ2-1 | TRBV5-8 | . | TRBD2 | CASSLAAGGQNEQFF | TGTGCCAGCAGCTTGGCGGCGGGGGGGCAGAATGAGCAGTTCTTC
TRBJ2-1 | TRBV20-1 | few | TRBD2 | CSARGGGATYNEQFF | TGCAGTGCTAGAGGCGGGGGGGCTACCTACAATGAGCAGTTCTTC
TRBJ2-2 | TRBV5-6 | few | TRBD1 | CASSFRTGVNTGELFF | TGTGCCAGCAGCTTCCGGACAGGAGTGAACACCGGGGAGCTGTTTTTT
TRBJ2-3 | TRBV5-8 | few | TRBD2 | CASRLAGLPTDTQYF | TGTGCCAGCAGACTAGCGGGACTCCCCACAGATACGCAGTATTTT
TRBJ1-5 | TRBV12-3/TRBV12-4 | few | . | CASSLDAGVNQPQHF | TGTGCCAGCAGTTTGGACGCCGGGGTCAATCAGCCCCAGCATTTT